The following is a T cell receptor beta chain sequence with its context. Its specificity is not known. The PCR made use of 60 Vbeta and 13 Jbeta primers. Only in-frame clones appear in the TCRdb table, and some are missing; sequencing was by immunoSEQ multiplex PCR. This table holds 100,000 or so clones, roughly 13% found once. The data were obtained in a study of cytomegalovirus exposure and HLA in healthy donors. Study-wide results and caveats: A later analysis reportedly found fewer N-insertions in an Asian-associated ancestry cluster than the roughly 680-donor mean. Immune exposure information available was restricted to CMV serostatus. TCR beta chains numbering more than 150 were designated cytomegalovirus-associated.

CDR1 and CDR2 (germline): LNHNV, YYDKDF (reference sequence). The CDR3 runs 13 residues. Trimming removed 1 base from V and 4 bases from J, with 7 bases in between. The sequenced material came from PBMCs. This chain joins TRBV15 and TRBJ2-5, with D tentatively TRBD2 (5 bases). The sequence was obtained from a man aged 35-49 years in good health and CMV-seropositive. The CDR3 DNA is TGTGCCACCAGCAGAGGAGGGCCAGAGACCCAGTACTTC. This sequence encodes CATSRGGPETQYF.